This T cell receptor (beta chain) was captured by sequencing in a study of T cell changes during pregnancy in multiple sclerosis. V was clipped by 1 base and J by 8 bases, with 6 bases between them. CDR1 and CDR2 (germline): SEHNR, FQNEAQ (reference sequence). This CDR3 contains 12 residues. Measured with immunoSEQ multiplex PCR; TCRdb has only the in-frame clones, and not every one. The table lists fewer than 40,000 clones, approximately 89% of them singletons. This sample comprised CD8+ T cells from peripheral blood mononuclear cells, obtained in the first trimester of pregnancy. The rearrangement uses TRBV7-9 and TRBJ2-1; tentative D call: TRBD2 (5 bases). The sequence was collected from a female donor with multiple sclerosis, enrolled in a pregnancy study. The CDR3 protein is CASSLGADEQFF. The CDR3 DNA sequence: TGTGCCAGCAGCTTAGGAGCGGATGAGCAGTTCTTC.